One sample yielded the 29 T cell receptor beta chains listed below, sequenced in a study of vaccination and CD4 T cells after COVID-19. Documented treatment: roughly ten-day PBMC culture with coronavirus spike peptide pools or control peptides (ViraFEST assay). The Oncomine TCR Beta short-read assay was applied to DNA of cultured CD4+ T cells. TCRdb analysed the PCR reads with MiXCR anew, one entry per CDR3 protein. Altogether 15,000 or so distinct CDR3 sequences are present, about 26% being singletons, with the ten largest covering approximately 22%. The antigens these receptors bind are not known. The sequencing sample was made of cultured CD4+ T cells from blood. All receptors come from a human donor with COVID-19.

The chain couples TRBV5-4 to TRBJ1-3, with no clear D. The CDR3 covers 14 residues. CDR1 is SGHNT and CDR2 is YYREEE in the germline V gene (reference sequence). V lost 3 bases and J 4 bases, leaving 11 bases between the germline ends. CDR3 loop: CASSSRQAGNTIYF. CDR3 nucleotide sequence: TGTGCCAGCAGCTCCCGGCAGGCCGGAAACACCATATATTTT.

A few counts support this clonotype. The V and J genes are TRBV2 and TRBJ1-3; D is undetermined. Germline CDR1 SNHLY, CDR2 FYNNEI. The CDR3 length is 14 residues. Between the trimmed V and J ends, which lost 7 bases and 0 bases, there was a span of 10 bases. CDR3 coding DNA: TGTGCCAGCATATACGGGAGCTCTGGAAACACCATATATTTT. Translation: CASIYGSSGNTIYF. The full variable domain, completed using reference TRBV2 and TRBJ1-3, is EPEVTQTPSHQVTQMGQEVILRCVPISNHLYFYWYRQILGQKVEFLVSFYNNEISEKSEIFDDQFSVERPDGSNFTLKIRSTKLEDSAMYFCASIYGSSGNTIYFGEGSWLTVV.

This chain links TRBV11-2 with TRBJ2-1; D remains unclear. From germline, CDR1 is SGHAT and CDR2 FQNNGV. This CDR3 region has 13 residues. V lost 2 bases, J lost 9 bases, and 11 bases lay in between. The CDR3 sequence: CASSLLVVGEQFF. In DNA form, the CDR3 reads TGTGCCAGCAGCTTACTAGTCGTCGGTGAGCAGTTCTTC. The variable domain in full, with the rest retrieved from reference TRBV11-2 and TRBJ2-1, is EAGVAQSPRYKIIEKRQSVAFWCNPISGHATLYWYQQILGQGPKLLIQFQNNGVVDDSQLPKDRFSAERLKGVDSTLKIQPAKLEDSAVYLCASSLLVVGEQFFGPGTRLTVL.

The rearrangement joins TRBV19 to TRBJ2-7, with 8 bases identical to TRBD1. The CDR3 is made up of 14 amino acids. Germline lookup yields CDR1 LNHDA and CDR2 SQIVND (reference sequence). Germline trimming cut 3 bases from V and 7 bases from J; bases unmatched to any gene: 8. For the CDR3, the DNA is TGTGCCAGTAGTATCGGACAGGGTGTAGGGGAGCAGTACTTC. Protein product: CASSIGQGVGEQYF.

In its sample, this clonotype was seen a few times. The chain joins TRBV6-1 to TRBJ2-3; 10 nucleotides agree with TRBD2. The CDR3 consists of 15 residues. The germline gives CDR1 MNHNS, CDR2 SASEGT. Trimming at V came to 8 bases and at J to 6 bases, leaving 11 bases not matched to a gene. CDR3 sequence: CASGPGTSAGDTQYF. For the CDR3, the DNA is TGTGCCAGCGGACCTGGGACTAGCGCCGGGGATACGCAGTATTTT.

This clonotype was counted only a few times. The chain is built from TRBV5-1 and TRBJ1-5; TRBD1 might be the D (6 bases). V dropped 4 bases and J dropped 4 bases, with 15 bases sitting between them. CDR3 length: 15 amino acids. CDR1 is SGHRS, CDR2 YFSETQ, per germline. CDR3 nucleotides: TGCGCCAGCAGCGTACAGGGATATACGAATCAGCCCCAGCATTTT. Translation: CASSVQGYTNQPQHF.

The genes are TRBV10-3 and TRBJ2-1; possible D gene TRBD2, 7 bases. CDR1 is ENHRY, CDR2 SYGVKD, per germline. This CDR3 region has 13 residues. The germline V and J ends were trimmed by 6 bases and 6 bases, with 12 bases remaining between them. This CDR3 is CAIRGGGGNEQFF. The CDR3 DNA follows: TGTGCCATCAGGGGAGGGGGTGGCAATGAGCAGTTCTTC.

This clonotype showed up just a few times. The V gene is TRBV20-1, the J gene TRBJ2-3; 9 nucleotides line up with TRBD2. The V gene's germline CDR1 is DFQATT and CDR2 SNEGSKA (reference sequence). V trimming: 3 bases; J trimming: 6 bases; junction bases outside the gene matches: 7. The CDR3 consists of 14 residues. The CDR3 here is CSARDSGGRDTQYF. For the CDR3, the DNA is TGCAGTGCTAGGGATAGCGGGGGCCGGGATACGCAGTATTTT.

This clonotype was seen a handful of times. Germline and junction disagree at one end, which may indicate a read error. The chain joins TRBV7-7 to TRBJ1-2; 9 bases are a match to TRBD1. Germline lookup yields CDR1 SSHAT and CDR2 FNYEAQ (reference sequence). The CDR3 totals 15 residues. Here the CDR3 reads CASSPMTGGSGGYTF. The CDR3 nucleotides are TGTGCTAGCAGCCCGATGACAGGGGGTTCGGGTGGCTACACCTTC.

The chain uses TRBV7-2 and TRBJ2-1; TRBD2 might be the D (5 bases). Germline CDR1 reads SGHTA; CDR2 reads FQGNSA. V lost 5 bases and J 5 bases, leaving 13 bases between the germline ends. This CDR3 spans 14 amino acids. This CDR3 is CASSLYGVDNEQFF. CDR3 nucleotides: TGTGCCAGCAGCCTTTACGGGGTCGACAATGAGCAGTTCTTC.

J is TRBJ2-3 and V is TRBV21-1; the DNA was not used to check the table's D call, TRBD2. TRBV21-1 is tagged as a pseudogene. The CDR3 length is 15 residues. Here the CDR3 DNA reads TGTGCCAGCAGCAAAAAACCGACCCTCGTGGATACGCAGTATTTT. This gives the protein CASSKKPTLVDTQYF.

This rearrangement joins TRBV18 to TRBJ2-7; D not certain. The CDR3 consists of 13 residues. Trimming took off 6 bases at V and 0 bases at J, with 9 bases between the two ends. Germline CDR1 is KGHSH and CDR2 is LQKENI. The CDR3 DNA reads as TGTGCCAGCTCGCCGACCGTCTCCTACGAGCAGTACTTC. Translating gives CASSPTVSYEQYF.

By share, this clonotype ranks as large. The chain uses TRBV7-2 and TRBJ1-2; D remains ambiguous. Germline assignment: CDR1 SGHTA and CDR2 FQGNSA. The CDR3 covers 15 residues. V was trimmed by 5 bases and J by 0 bases, leaving 13 bases between them. CDR3 DNA sequence: TGTGCCAGCAGCAGGGCCCCGGCAGCTAACTATGGCTACACCTTC. This gives the protein CASSRAPAANYGYTF.

The V gene is TRBV11-3, the J gene TRBJ2-1; 9 bases are a match to TRBD1. The germline CDR1 and CDR2 sequences are SGHNT and YENEEA. V lost 1 base and J lost 9; bases outside the gene matches: 10. The CDR3 is made up of 16 amino acids. CDR3 in amino acids: CASSLGAPQGAGEQFF. In nucleotides, the CDR3 is TGTGCCAGCAGCTTAGGGGCCCCACAGGGGGCCGGTGAGCAGTTCTTC.

This clonotype was found a few times. V and J are TRBV7-2 and TRBJ1-2; D gene ambiguous. V lost 2 bases and J lost 7, with 8 bases in between. Looked up from germline, CDR1 is SGHTA and CDR2 is FQGNSA. This CDR3 has 12 residues. CDR3 coding DNA: TGTGCCAGCAGCTTATTCCCCCTTGGCTACACCTTC. Encoded protein: CASSLFPLGYTF.

Notes on this clonotype: At one boundary the junction diverges from the germline segment, which might be a read error. CDR3 in amino acids: CASSYSTRGGPVETQYF. The CDR3 DNA reads as TGTGCCAGCAGCTACTCAACGCGGGGGGGGCCTGTAGAGACCCAGTACTTC. The chain employs TRBV5-3 and TRBJ2-5; 9 nucleotides line up with TRBD2. TRBV5-3 is an ORF; its function is uncertain. This CDR3 is 17 amino acids long.

This clonotype has a handful of counts. This chain links TRBV20-1 with TRBJ1-5, with D maybe TRBD1 (5 bases). CDR3 length: 14 residues. Germline CDR1 and CDR2: DFQATT and SNEGSKA (reference sequence). Trimming took off 3 bases at V and 4 bases at J, with 13 bases between the two ends. The CDR3 is CSASRSGGNQPQHF. The CDR3 bases are TGCAGTGCTAGTAGGTCCGGGGGTAATCAGCCCCAGCATTTT.

The chain has TRBV28 and TRBJ1-5; 9 nucleotides line up with TRBD1. CDR1 and CDR2 (germline): MDHEN, SYDVKM. The CDR3 has 14 amino acids. The V gene end was trimmed by 6 bases and the J gene end by 7 bases; junction bases not matched to a gene: 7. The CDR3: CASSEGTGKQPQHF. As DNA, the CDR3 is TGTGCCAGCAGCGAAGGGACAGGGAAACAGCCCCAGCATTTT.

The rearrangement links TRBV5-4 to TRBJ1-2, with 7 bases aligning to TRBD1. This CDR3 has 14 amino acids. Losses at the gene ends were 3 bases for V and 5 bases for J; bases not matched to a gene: 7. Germline CDR1 and CDR2: SGHNT and YYREEE (reference sequence). The CDR3 spells CASSSRQGLYGYTF. The CDR3 nucleotides read TGTGCCAGCAGCTCCAGACAGGGCCTTTATGGCTACACCTTC. Variable domain in full (rest from reference TRBV5-4 and TRBJ1-2): ETGVTQSPTHLIKTRGQQVTLRCSSQSGHNTVSWYQQALGQGPQFIFQYYREEENGRGNFPPRFSGLQFPNYSSELNVNALELDDSALYLCASSSRQGLYGYTFGSGTRLTVV.

V and J are TRBV28 and TRBJ1-2, with D possibly TRBD1 on 5 matching bases. The CDR3 spans 11 residues. Trimming removed 9 bases from V and 4 bases from J, with 9 bases in between. Germline V gene data show CDR1 as MDHEN and CDR2 as SYDVKM. Here the CDR3 DNA reads TGTGCCAGTCATACAGGCTATGGCTACACCTTC. Amino acid sequence: CASHTGYGYTF.

V and J are TRBV6-1 and TRBJ1-1; D gene unclear. The CDR3 is made up of 15 amino acids. Trimming left V 8 bases short and J 1 base short, with 17 bases between. Per germline, CDR1 MNHNS and CDR2 SASEGT. CDR3 loop: CASRKEGGSNTEAFF. CDR3 nucleotide sequence: TGTGCCAGCCGAAAGGAGGGAGGGTCGAACACTGAAGCTTTCTTT.

The chain employs TRBV11-2 and TRBJ2-5; D may correspond to TRBD1 or TRBD2 (6 bases each). Per germline, CDR1 SGHAT and CDR2 FQNNGV. The CDR3 extends over 15 amino acids. Trimming stripped 6 bases from V and 1 base from J, with 15 bases between. The CDR3 nucleotides read TGTGCCAGCAGTTTGATAGGGGGGATCCAAGAGACCCAGTACTTC. It specifies CASSLIGGIQETQYF.

This chain uses TRBV9 with TRBJ1-6; 7 nucleotides agree with TRBD1. Germline V gene data show CDR1 as SGDLS and CDR2 as YYNGEE. V gave up 4 bases and J gave up 7 bases; unmatched junction bases: 8. The CDR3 runs to 15 residues. The CDR3 protein is CASSPRQGLNSPLHF. CDR3 sequence (DNA): TGTGCCAGCAGCCCAAGACAGGGTCTCAATTCACCCCTCCACTTT.

The chain recombines TRBV6-5 with TRBJ2-5; no firm D call. This CDR3 spans 15 amino acids. The V end lost 2 bases, the J end lost 4 bases, and 14 bases lay between the germline ends. Germline CDR1 reads MNHEY; CDR2 reads SVGAGI. The CDR3 sequence: CASSYPDSAIETQYF. CDR3 coding DNA: TGTGCCAGCAGTTACCCCGACTCCGCCATAGAGACCCAGTACTTC.

This CDR3 reads CASSLDRVLGEQFF. The CDR3 nucleotides read TGTGCCAGCAGCTTAGATCGGGTTCTTGGGGAGCAGTTCTTC. This chain uses TRBV7-2 with TRBJ2-1; D is unresolved. V was shortened by 1 base and J by 10 bases, with 14 bases between the two germline ends. The CDR3 consists of 14 residues. The germline V gene encodes CDR1 SGHTA and CDR2 FQGNSA.

This clonotype was detected only a few times. V is TRBV5-6 and J is TRBJ2-1; 11 bases are a match to TRBD2. The germline gives CDR1 SGHDT, CDR2 YYEEEE. This CDR3 has 13 residues. The ends lost 5 bases at V and 7 bases at J; junction bases unmatched: 2. The CDR3 here is CASRRLAGNEQFF. The CDR3 DNA reads as TGTGCCAGCAGAAGACTAGCGGGAAATGAGCAGTTCTTC.

This chain connects TRBV11-2 to TRBJ2-2; D not certain. Germline V gives CDR1 SGHAT, CDR2 FQNNGV. There are 14 residues in the CDR3. Trimming left V 2 bases short and J 0 bases short, with 4 bases between. The CDR3: CASSLRANTGELFF. The CDR3 bases are TGTGCCAGCAGCTTAAGGGCGAACACCGGGGAGCTGTTTTTT.

The CDR3 loop is CASSEFKGGDYGYTF. The CDR3, as DNA: TGTGCCAGCAGTGAATTCAAGGGAGGTGACTATGGCTACACCTTC. The rearrangement links TRBV25-1 to TRBJ1-2; D call uncertain. Trimming removed 1 base at V and 3 bases at J, with 12 bases between. The CDR3 extends over 15 amino acids. Germline CDR1 MGHDK, CDR2 SYGVNS.

This clonotype was seen once. V usage is TRBV15 and J usage is TRBJ2-1, with D perhaps assigned TRBD1 or TRBD2 (5 bases each). In germline, CDR1 is LNHNV, CDR2 YYDKDF (reference sequence). Trimming shortened V by 8 bases and J by 3 bases, and 14 bases separated the two germline ends. CDR3 size: 14 residues. This chain's CDR3 is CATGYGTDYNEQFF. CDR3 bases: TGTGCCACCGGGTACGGGACGGACTACAATGAGCAGTTCTTC.